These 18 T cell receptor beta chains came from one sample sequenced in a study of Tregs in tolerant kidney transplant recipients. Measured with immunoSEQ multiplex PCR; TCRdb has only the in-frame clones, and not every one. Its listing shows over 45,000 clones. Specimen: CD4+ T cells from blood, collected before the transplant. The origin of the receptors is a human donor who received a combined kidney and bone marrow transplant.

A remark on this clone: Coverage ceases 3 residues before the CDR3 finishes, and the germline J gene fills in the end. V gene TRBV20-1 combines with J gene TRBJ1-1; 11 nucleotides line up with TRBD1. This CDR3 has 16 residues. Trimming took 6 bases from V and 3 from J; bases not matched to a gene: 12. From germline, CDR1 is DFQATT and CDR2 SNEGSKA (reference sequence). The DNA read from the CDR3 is TGCAGTGCAACCGTCTGGGACAGGGGGTTGGACACTGAA. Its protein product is CSATVWDRGLDTE. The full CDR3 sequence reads CSATVWDRGLDTEAFF.

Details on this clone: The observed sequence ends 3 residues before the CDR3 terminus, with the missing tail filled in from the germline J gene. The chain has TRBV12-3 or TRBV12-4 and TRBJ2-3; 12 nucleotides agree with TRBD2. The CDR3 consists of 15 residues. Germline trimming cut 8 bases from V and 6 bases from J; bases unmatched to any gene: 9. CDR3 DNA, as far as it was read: TGTGCCAGCGGGGGGCGACTAGCGGGAGCGGATACG. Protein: CASGGRLAGADT. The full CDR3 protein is CASGGRLAGADTQYF.

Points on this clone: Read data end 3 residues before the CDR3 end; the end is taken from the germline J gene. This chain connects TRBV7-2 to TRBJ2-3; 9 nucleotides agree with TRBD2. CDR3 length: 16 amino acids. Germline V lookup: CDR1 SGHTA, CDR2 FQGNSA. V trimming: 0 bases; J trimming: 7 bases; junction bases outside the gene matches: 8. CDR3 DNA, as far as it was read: TGTGCCAGCAGCTTAGCGTGGGATAGCGGGAGTAATACG. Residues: CASSLAWDSGSNT. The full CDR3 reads CASSLAWDSGSNTQYF.

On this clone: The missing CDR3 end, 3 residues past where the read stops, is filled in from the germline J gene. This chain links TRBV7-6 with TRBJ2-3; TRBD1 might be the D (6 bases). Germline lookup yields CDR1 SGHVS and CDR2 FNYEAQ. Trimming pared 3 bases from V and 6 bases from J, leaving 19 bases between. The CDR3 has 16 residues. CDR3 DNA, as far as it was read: TGTGCCAGCAGCTTTGGGCCACAGGGCACGGCTGATACG. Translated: CASSFGPQGTADT. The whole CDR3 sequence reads CASSFGPQGTADTQYF.

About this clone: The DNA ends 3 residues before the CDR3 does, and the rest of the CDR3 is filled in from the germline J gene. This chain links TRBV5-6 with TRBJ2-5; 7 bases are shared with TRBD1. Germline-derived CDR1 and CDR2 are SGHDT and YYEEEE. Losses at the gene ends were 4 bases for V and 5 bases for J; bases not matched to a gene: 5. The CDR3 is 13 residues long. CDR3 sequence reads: CASSVRGLETQYF. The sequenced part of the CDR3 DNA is TGTGCCAGCAGCGTCAGGGGGTTGGAGACC. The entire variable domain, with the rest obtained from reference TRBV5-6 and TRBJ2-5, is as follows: DAGVTQSPTHLIKTRGQQVTLRCSPKSGHDTVSWYQQALGQGPQFIFQYYEEEERQRGNFPDRFSGHQFPNYSSELNVNALLLGDSALYLCASSVRGLETQYFGPGTRLLVL.

Partial CDR3 DNA: TGTGCCAGCTCAACAGGGGTCAACTCTGGAAACACC. Translation: CASSTGVNSGNT. The whole CDR3 protein reads CASSTGVNSGNTIYF. This sequence joins TRBV18 and TRBJ1-3, with 7 bases aligning to TRBD1. The read is 3 residues too short to cover the CDR3 end, so that end is filled in from the germline J gene. This CDR3 region has 15 residues. The trim removed 5 bases at V and 0 bases at J, leaving 4 bases unmatched. Germline lookup yields CDR1 KGHSH and CDR2 LQKENI.

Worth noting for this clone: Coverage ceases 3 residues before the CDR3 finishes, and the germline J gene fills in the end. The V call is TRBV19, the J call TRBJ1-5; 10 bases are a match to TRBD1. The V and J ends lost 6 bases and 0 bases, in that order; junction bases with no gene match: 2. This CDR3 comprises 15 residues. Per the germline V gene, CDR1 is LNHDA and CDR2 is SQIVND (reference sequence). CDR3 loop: CASRRTGGSNQPQHF. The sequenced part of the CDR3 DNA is TGTGCCAGTAGGAGGACAGGGGGTAGCAATCAGCCC.

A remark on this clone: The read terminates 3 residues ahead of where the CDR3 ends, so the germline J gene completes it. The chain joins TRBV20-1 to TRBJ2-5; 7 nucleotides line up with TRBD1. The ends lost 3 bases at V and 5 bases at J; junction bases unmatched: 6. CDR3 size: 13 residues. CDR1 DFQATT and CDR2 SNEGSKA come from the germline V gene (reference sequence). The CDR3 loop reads CSASLQGLETQYF. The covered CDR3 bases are TGCAGTGCTAGCCTACAGGGGTTGGAGACC.

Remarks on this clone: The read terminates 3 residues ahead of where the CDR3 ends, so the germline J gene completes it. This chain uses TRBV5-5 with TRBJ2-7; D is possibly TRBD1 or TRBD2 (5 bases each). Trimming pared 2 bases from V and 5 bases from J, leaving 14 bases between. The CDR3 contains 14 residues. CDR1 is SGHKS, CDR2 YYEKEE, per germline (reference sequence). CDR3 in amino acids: CASSFVPRENEQYF. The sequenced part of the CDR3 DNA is TGTGCCAGCAGCTTCGTTCCCAGGGAGAACGAG.

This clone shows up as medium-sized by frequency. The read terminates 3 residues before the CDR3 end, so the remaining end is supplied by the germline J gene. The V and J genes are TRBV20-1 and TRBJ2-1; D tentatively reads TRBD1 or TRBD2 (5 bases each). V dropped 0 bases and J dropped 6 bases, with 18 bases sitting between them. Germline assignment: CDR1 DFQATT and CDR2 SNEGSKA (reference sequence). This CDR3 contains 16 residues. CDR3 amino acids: CSARDLRGVISNEQFF. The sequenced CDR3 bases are TGCAGTGCTAGAGATCTGAGAGGGGTAATTTCCAATGAG.

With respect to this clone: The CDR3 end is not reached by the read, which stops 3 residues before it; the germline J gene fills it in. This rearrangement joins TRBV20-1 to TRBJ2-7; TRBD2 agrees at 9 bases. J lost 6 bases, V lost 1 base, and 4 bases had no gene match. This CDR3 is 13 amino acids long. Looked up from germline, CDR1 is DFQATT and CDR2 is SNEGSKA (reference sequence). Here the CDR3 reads CSARVAGAAEQYF. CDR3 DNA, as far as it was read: TGCAGTGCTAGAGTAGCGGGGGCCGCCGAG.

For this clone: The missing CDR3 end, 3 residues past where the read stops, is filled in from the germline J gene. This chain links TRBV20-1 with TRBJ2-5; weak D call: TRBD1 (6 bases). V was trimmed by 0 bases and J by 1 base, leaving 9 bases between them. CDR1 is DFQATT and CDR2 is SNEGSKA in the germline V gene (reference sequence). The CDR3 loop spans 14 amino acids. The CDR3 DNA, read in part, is TGCAGTGCTAGAGATACGACAGGCCAAGAGACC. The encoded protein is CSARDTTGQET. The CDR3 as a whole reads CSARDTTGQETQYF.

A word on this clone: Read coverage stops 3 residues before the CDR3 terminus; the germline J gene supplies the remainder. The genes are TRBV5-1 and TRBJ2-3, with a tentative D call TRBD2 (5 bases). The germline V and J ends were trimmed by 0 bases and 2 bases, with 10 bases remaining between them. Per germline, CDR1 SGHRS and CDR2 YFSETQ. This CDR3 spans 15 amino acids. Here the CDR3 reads CASSLEDSPTDTQYF. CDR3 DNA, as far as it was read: TGCGCCAGCAGCTTGGAGGACTCCCCCACAGATACG.

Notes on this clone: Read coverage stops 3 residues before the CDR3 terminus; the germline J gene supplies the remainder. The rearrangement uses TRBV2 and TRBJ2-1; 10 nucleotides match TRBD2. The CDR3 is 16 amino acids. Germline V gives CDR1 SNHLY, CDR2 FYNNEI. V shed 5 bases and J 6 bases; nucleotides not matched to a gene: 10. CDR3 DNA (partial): TGTGCCAGCAGTAAAGATTCCGGGACTAGCGTCAATGAG. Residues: CASSKDSGTSVNE. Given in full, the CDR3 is CASSKDSGTSVNEQFF. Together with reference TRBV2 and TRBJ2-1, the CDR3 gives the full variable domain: EPEVTQTPSHQVTQMGQEVILRCVPISNHLYFYWYRQILGQKVEFLVSFYNNEISEKSEIFDDQFSVERPDGSNFTLKIRSTKLEDSAMYFCASSKDSGTSVNEQFFGPGTRLTVL.

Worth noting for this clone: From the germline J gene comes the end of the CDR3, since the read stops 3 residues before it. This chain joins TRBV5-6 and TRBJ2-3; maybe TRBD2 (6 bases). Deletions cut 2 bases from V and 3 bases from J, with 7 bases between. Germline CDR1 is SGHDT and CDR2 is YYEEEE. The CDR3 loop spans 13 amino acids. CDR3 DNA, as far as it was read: TGTGCCAGCAGCTTACTAGCAACAGATACG. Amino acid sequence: CASSLLATDT. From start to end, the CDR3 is CASSLLATDTQYF.

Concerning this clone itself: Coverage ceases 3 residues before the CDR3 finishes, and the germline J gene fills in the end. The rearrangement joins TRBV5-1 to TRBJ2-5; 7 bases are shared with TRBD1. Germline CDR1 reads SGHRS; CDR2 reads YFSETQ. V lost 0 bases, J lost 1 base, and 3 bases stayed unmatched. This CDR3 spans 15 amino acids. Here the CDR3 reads CASSLDGTVQETQYF. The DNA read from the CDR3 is TGCGCCAGCAGCTTGGATGGGACAGTCCAAGAGACC.

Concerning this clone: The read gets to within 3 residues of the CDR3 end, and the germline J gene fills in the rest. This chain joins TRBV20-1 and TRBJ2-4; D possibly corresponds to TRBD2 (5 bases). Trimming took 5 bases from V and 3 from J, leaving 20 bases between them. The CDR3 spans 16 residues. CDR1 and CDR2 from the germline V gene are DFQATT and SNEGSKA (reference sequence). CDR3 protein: CSAPAATLTGKNIQYF. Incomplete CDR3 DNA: TGCAGTGCTCCAGCGGCGACTCTGACTGGCAAAAACATT.

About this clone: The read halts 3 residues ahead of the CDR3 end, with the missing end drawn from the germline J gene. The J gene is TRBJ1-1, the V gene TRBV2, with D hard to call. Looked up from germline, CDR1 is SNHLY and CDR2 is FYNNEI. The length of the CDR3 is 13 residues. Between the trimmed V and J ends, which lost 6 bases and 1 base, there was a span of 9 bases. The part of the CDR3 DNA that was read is TGTGCCAGCAGGCTGGTCGGGAACACTGAA. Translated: CASRLVGNTE. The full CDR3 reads CASRLVGNTEAFF.